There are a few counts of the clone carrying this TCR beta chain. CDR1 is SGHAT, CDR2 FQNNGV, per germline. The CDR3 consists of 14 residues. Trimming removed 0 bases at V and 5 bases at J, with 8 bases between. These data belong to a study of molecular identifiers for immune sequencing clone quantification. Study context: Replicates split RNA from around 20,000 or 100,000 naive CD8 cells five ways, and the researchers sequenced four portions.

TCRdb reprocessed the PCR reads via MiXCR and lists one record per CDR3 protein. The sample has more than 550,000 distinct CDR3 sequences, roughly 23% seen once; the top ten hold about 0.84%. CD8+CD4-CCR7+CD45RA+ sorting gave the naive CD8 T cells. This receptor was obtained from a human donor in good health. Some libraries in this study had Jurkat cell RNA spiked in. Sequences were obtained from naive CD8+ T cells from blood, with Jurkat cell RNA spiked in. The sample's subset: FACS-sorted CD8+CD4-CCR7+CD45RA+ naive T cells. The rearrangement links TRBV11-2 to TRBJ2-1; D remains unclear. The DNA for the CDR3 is TGTGCCAGCAGCTTAGAGTACGGTGACAATGAGCAGTTCTTC. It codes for CASSLEYGDNEQFF.